Sequencing of this T cell receptor beta chain was carried out in a study of blood T cell repertoires in COVID-19. Study details: COVID-19 samples from acute and convalescent phases originated in the United States, Italy and Spain.

This CDR3 is built from 14 residues. The V gene lost 3 bases and the J gene lost 5 bases, with 13 bases spanning the gap. CDR1 is GTSNPN, CDR2 SVGIG, per germline (reference sequence). Measured with immunoSEQ multiplex PCR; TCRdb has only the in-frame clones, and not every one. The sample records 310,000 or so clones, 80% to 90% being singletons. The sequencing input was peripheral blood. This sequence joins TRBV30 and TRBJ2-2; D gene uncertain. The receptor was isolated from a woman aged 45 to 65 with acute or convalescent COVID-19. The CDR3 is CAWRMGLETGELFF. For the CDR3, the DNA is TGTGCCTGGAGGATGGGTCTAGAGACCGGGGAGCTGTTTTTT.